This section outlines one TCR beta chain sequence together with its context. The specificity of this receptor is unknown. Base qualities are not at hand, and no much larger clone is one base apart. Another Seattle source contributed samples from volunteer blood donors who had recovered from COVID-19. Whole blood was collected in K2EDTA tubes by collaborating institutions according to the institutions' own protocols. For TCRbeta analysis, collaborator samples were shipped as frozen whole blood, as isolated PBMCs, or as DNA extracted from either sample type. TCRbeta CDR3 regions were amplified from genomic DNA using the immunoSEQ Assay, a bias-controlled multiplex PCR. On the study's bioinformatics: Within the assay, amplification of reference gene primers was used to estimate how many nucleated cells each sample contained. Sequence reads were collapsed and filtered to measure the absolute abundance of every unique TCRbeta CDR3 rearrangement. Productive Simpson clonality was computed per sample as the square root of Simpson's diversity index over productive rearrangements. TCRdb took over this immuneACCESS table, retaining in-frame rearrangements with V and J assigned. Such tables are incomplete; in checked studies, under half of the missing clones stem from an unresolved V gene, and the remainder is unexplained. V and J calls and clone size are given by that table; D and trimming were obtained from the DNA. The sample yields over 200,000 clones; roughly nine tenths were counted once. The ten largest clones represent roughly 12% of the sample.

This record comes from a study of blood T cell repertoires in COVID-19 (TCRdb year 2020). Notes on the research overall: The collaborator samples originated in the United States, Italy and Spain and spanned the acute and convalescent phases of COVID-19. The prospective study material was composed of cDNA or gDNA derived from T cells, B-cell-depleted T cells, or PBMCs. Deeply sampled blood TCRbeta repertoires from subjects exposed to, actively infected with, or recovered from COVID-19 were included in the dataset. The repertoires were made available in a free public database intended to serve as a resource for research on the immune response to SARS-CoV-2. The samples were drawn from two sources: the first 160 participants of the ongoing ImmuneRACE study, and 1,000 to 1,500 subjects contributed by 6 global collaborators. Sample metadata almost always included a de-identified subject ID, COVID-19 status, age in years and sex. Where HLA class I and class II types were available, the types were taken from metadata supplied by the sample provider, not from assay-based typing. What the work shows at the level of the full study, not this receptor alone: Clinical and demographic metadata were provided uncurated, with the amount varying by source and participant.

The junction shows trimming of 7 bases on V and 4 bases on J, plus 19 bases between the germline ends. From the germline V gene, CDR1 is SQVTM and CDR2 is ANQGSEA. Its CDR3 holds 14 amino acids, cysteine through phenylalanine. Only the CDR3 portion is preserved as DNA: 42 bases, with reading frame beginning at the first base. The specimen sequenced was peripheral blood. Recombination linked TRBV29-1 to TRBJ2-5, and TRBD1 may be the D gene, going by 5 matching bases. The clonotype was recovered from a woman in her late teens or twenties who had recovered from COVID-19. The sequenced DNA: TGCAGCGCCCCTGGAGTAGGGGCCGGAGAGACCCAGTACTTC. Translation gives CSAPGVGAGETQYF.